Listed below are T cell receptor beta chains from one sample, sequenced in a study of T cell responses to AZD1222 COVID-19 vaccine. Assay: immunoSEQ multiplex PCR; the TCRdb copy retains only in-frame clones and omits some. The data hold 150,000 to 200,000 clones, with approximately 90% observed a single time. Sequencing was performed on peripheral blood, taken 28 days after the second AZD1222 dose. The receptors stem from an adult who received the AZD1222 COVID-19 vaccine. The CDR3 runs from the conserved cysteine through the conserved F or W. Fields, in order: clone size, J gene, V gene, D gene, CDR3 length, CDR3 protein, CDR3 DNA. The D gene is left open where the match is weak. Rows give clone size only sometimes, using once, few, many, or a class for an expanded clone.

>.|TRBJ1-5|TRBV5-1|.|15
CASSRWGGSNQPQHF
TGCGCCAGCAGCCGGTGGGGGGGAAGCAATCAGCCCCAGCATTTT
>.|TRBJ2-1|TRBV5-4|.|13
CAYKGLYPNEQFF
TGTGCCTACAAAGGACTTTACCCCAATGAGCAGTTCTTC
>.|TRBJ1-4|TRBV27|TRBD1|17
CASSLRPLTGTNEKLFF
TGTGCCAGCAGCCTCCGACCTTTGACAGGGACTAATGAAAAACTGTTTTTT
>.|TRBJ1-2|TRBV10-3|.|12
CAIRPQGYGYTF
TGTGCCATCAGACCACAGGGCTATGGCTACACCTTC
>.|TRBJ1-1|TRBV4-1|.|13
CASSPMGSFEAFF
TGCGCCAGCAGCCCTATGGGCAGCTTTGAAGCTTTCTTT
>.|TRBJ2-1|TRBV5-6|.|16
CASSFRGKSVYNEQFF
TGTGCCAGCAGCTTCAGGGGAAAGTCCGTTTACAATGAGCAGTTCTTC
>.|TRBJ2-1|TRBV14|TRBD1|16
CASSQTGTGIYNEQFF
TGTGCCAGCAGCCAAACCGGGACAGGGATATACAATGAGCAGTTCTTC
>.|TRBJ1-1|TRBV7-8|.|15
CASSLATEGNTEAFF
TGTGCCAGCAGCTTAGCAACAGAGGGGAACACTGAAGCTTTCTTT
>.|TRBJ1-1|TRBV6-5|.|13
CASSAPGGTEAFF
TGTGCCAGCAGCGCGCCCGGGGGCACTGAAGCTTTCTTT
>once|TRBJ1-2|TRBV11-2|.|14
CASSSGDRPDPYTF
TGTGCCAGCAGCTCCGGAGACAGGCCAGACCCCTACACCTTC
>.|TRBJ1-1|TRBV19|TRBD1|18
CASTPWGGTGARGTEAFF
TGTGCCAGTACTCCCTGGGGGGGTACAGGGGCAAGGGGCACTGAAGCTTTCTTT
>.|TRBJ2-5|TRBV5-1|.|13
CASSLVPGETQYF
TGCGCCAGCAGCTTAGTGCCTGGAGAGACCCAGTACTTC
>.|TRBJ1-6|TRBV19|TRBD1|17
CASRVRAPGGYNSPLHF
TGTGCCAGTAGAGTCCGGGCCCCAGGGGGTTATAATTCACCCCTCCACTTT
>.|TRBJ2-5|TRBV7-2|.|14
CASSLDWPFGTQYF
TGTGCCAGCAGCTTAGACTGGCCATTCGGGACCCAGTACTTC
>.|TRBJ1-1|TRBV5-1|TRBD1|15
CASSTGQGVVTEAFF
TGCGCCAGCAGCACCGGACAGGGAGTCGTCACTGAAGCTTTCTTT
>.|TRBJ1-4|TRBV19|TRBD1|14
CASSSGTANEKLFF
TGTGCCAGTAGTTCCGGGACAGCTAATGAAAAACTGTTTTTT
>.|TRBJ1-1|TRBV14|.|14
CASSKERGKGEAFF
TGTGCCAGCAGCAAAGAACGCGGGAAAGGTGAAGCTTTCTTT
>.|TRBJ2-6|TRBV19|.|15
CASRFRGGGANVLTF
TGTGCCAGTAGATTCAGGGGCGGTGGGGCCAACGTCCTGACTTTC
>.|TRBJ1-2|TRBV2|TRBD1|13
CASSGQGIGGYTF
TGTGCCAGCAGCGGACAGGGGATCGGCGGCTACACCTTC
>.|TRBJ1-1|TRBV4-2|.|15
CASSQDGTLGTEAFF
TGTGCCAGCAGCCAAGATGGCACCTTAGGCACTGAAGCTTTCTTT
>.|TRBJ2-7|TRBV4-1|TRBD1|14
CASSQINRGSEQYF
TGCGCCAGCAGCCAAATTAACAGGGGAAGCGAGCAGTACTTC
>once|TRBJ1-3|TRBV19|.|12
CASSIYGNTIYF
TGTGCCAGTAGTATATACGGAAACACCATATATTTT
>.|TRBJ1-2|TRBV3-1/TRBV3-2|.|18
CASSQSAAPLATNYGYTF
TGTGCCAGCAGCCAAAGTGCAGCACCGTTAGCTACTAACTATGGCTACACCTTC
>.|TRBJ2-3|TRBV27|TRBD1|15
CASSLGTGGADTQYF
TGTGCCAGCAGTTTAGGGACAGGGGGTGCGGATACGCAGTATTTT
>.|TRBJ1-2|TRBV7-4|.|17
CASSPKGPNKEFYGYTF
TGTGCCAGCAGCCCTAAGGGGCCGAATAAAGAGTTTTACGGCTACACCTTC
>.|TRBJ1-2|TRBV5-1|TRBD1|16
CASSLNPGQGRYGYTF
TGCGCCAGCAGCCTCAATCCGGGACAGGGAAGATATGGCTACACCTTC
>.|TRBJ1-6|TRBV27|.|13
CASSFAGDSPLHF
TGTGCCAGCAGTTTCGCAGGGGATTCACCCCTCCACTTT
>.|TRBJ1-4|TRBV3-1/TRBV3-2|.|15
CASSQDAGAGEKLFF
TGTGCCAGCAGCCAAGATGCTGGGGCGGGCGAAAAACTGTTTTTT
>.|TRBJ1-1|TRBV27|.|13
CASSLAMNTEAFF
TGTGCCAGCAGTCTAGCCATGAACACTGAAGCTTTCTTT
>.|TRBJ2-3|TRBV27|.|14
CASSPYSDTDTQYF
TGTGCCAGCAGTCCATATAGCGACACAGATACGCAGTATTTT